The 20 T cell receptor beta chains given below trace back to one sample, sequenced in a study of cytomegalovirus exposure and HLA in healthy donors. The PCR contained 60 Vbeta and 13 Jbeta primers. TCRdb keeps only in-frame clones here, not all; method: immunoSEQ multiplex PCR. The sample table includes around 140,000 clones. Sequencing was performed on PBMCs. Every receptor here comes from a woman aged 18-35 years in good health and CMV-seronegative.

The chain combines TRBV2 with TRBJ1-3; 8 bases line up with TRBD1. The CDR3 has 16 residues. Germline CDR1 and CDR2: SNHLY and FYNNEI. V trimming: 6 bases; J trimming: 0 bases; junction bases outside the gene matches: 7. The CDR3 protein is CASRARDRTSGNTIYF. In nucleotides, the CDR3 is TGTGCCAGCAGAGCCCGGGACAGGACCTCTGGAAACACCATATATTTT.

The chain carries TRBV9 and TRBJ2-2, with 8 bases lining up with TRBD2. The germline CDR1 and CDR2 sequences are SGDLS and YYNGEE. V was clipped by 1 base and J by 5 bases; unmatched bases: 4. CDR3 length: 15 amino acids. This CDR3 is CASSVIASGTGELFF. Written as DNA, the CDR3 is TGTGCCAGCAGCGTAATTGCTAGCGGGACCGGGGAGCTGTTTTTT.

This chain connects TRBV5-8 to TRBJ2-7, with 9 bases matching TRBD1. The germline V gene encodes CDR1 SGHTS and CDR2 YDEGEE. The CDR3 has 14 amino acids. The junction had 11 bases not matched to a gene; V was cut back by 3 bases and J by 10 bases. The CDR3 loop reads CASSSLPGQGQQYV. For the CDR3, the DNA is TGTGCCAGCAGCTCCCTCCCGGGACAGGGTCAACAGTACGTC.

This sequence joins TRBV11-2 and TRBJ2-7; D possibly corresponds to TRBD1 (6 bases). Germline CDR1 SGHAT, CDR2 FQNNGV. The CDR3 contains 13 residues. Trimming shortened V by 5 bases and J by 5 bases, and 13 bases separated the two germline ends. DNA of the CDR3: TGTGCCAGCAGCCCCCAGGGGTTCCACGAGCAGTACTTC. Amino acid sequence: CASSPQGFHEQYF.

This sequence joins TRBV30 and TRBJ1-5, with 8 bases lining up with TRBD1. The ends lost 5 bases at V and 7 bases at J; junction bases unmatched: 10. Germline CDR1 reads GTSNPN; CDR2 reads SVGIG (reference sequence). The CDR3 is made up of 14 amino acids. The CDR3 reads CAWGLGQVGQPQHF. The DNA of the CDR3 is TGTGCCTGGGGATTGGGACAGGTAGGCCAGCCCCAGCATTTT. Drawing the rest from reference TRBV30 and TRBJ1-5, the complete variable domain is SQTIHQWPATLVQPVGSPLSLECTVEGTSNPNLYWYRQAAGRGLQLLFYSVGIGQISSEVPQNLSASRPQDRQFILSSKKLLLSDSGFYLCAWGLGQVGQPQHFGDGTRLSIL.

The chain employs TRBV5-1 and TRBJ2-5, with a possible D match to TRBD2 (6 bases). The CDR3 is made up of 15 amino acids. Trimming removed 2 bases at V and 1 base at J, with 12 bases between. Germline values: CDR1 SGHRS, CDR2 YFSETQ. The CDR3 bases are TGCGCCAGCAGCTTAGAGGGAGGACCCCAAGAGACCCAGTACTTC. This codes for CASSLEGGPQETQYF.

V usage is TRBV4-2 and J usage is TRBJ2-3, with 9 bases that match TRBD2. The germline V gene encodes CDR1 LGHNA and CDR2 YNFKEQ. Unmatched junction bases numbered 4, after V lost 0 bases and J lost 3 bases. The CDR3 runs to 16 residues. The CDR3 DNA sequence: TGTGCCAGCAGCCAAGATGCCAGCGGGAGGACAGATACGCAGTATTTT. Residues: CASSQDASGRTDTQYF.

This chain connects TRBV7-9 to TRBJ1-2; a possible D gene is TRBD1 (6 bases). The CDR3 runs to 14 residues. Germline V gene sequence: CDR1 SEHNR, CDR2 FQNEAQ (reference sequence). Trimming stripped 6 bases from V and 4 bases from J, with 15 bases between. The CDR3 is CASSYPSDSYGYTF. CDR3 in DNA: TGTGCCAGCAGTTACCCCTCGGACAGCTATGGCTACACCTTC.

V gene TRBV11-3 combines with J gene TRBJ1-2, with D perhaps TRBD1 (5 bases). CDR1 and CDR2 from the germline V gene are SGHNT and YENEEA. This CDR3 contains 13 residues. Trimming took 2 bases from V and 4 from J, leaving 8 bases between them. The DNA for the CDR3 is TGTGCCAGCAGCTTAAACGGGGGCTATGGCTACACCTTC. This encodes CASSLNGGYGYTF.

The chain carries TRBV6-5 and TRBJ1-5; D gene uncertain. This CDR3 spans 13 amino acids. CDR1 is MNHEY, CDR2 SVGAGI, per germline. The germline V and J ends were trimmed by 6 bases and 3 bases, with 9 bases remaining between them. CDR3 sequence: CASRGWYNQPQHF. In nucleotides, the CDR3 is TGTGCCAGCAGGGGCTGGTACAATCAGCCCCAGCATTTT.

On this clone itself: Its ends do not fully match the called genes, so a read error is possible. V and J are TRBV4-2 and TRBJ2-1; 7 nucleotides agree with TRBD1. CDR3 length: 12 amino acids. The germline V gene encodes CDR1 LGHNA and CDR2 YNFKEQ. DNA of the CDR3: TGTGCCAGCAAAGGACCGGGACAGACAGTACTCTTC. It is translated as CASKGPGQTVLF.

V and J are TRBV5-4 and TRBJ2-3, with D unresolved. The CDR3 runs 13 residues. Germline CDR1 and CDR2: SGHNT and YYREEE (reference sequence). V lost 0 bases and J lost 6, with 8 bases in between. This CDR3 reads CASSLDAADTQYF. In nucleotides, the CDR3 is TGTGCCAGCAGCTTGGACGCGGCTGATACGCAGTATTTT. The entire variable domain, with the rest obtained from reference TRBV5-4 and TRBJ2-3, is as follows: ETGVTQSPTHLIKTRGQQVTLRCSSQSGHNTVSWYQQALGQGPQFIFQYYREEENGRGNFPPRFSGLQFPNYSSELNVNALELDDSALYLCASSLDAADTQYFGPGTRLTVL.

The gene calls are TRBV18 and TRBJ1-1, with D tentatively TRBD1 (5 bases). The CDR3 length is 16 residues. Trimming removed 3 bases from V and 2 bases from J, with 16 bases in between. Germline values: CDR1 KGHSH, CDR2 LQKENI. DNA of the CDR3: TGTGCCAGCTCACCCCGGAGCATGGGGGGAAACACTGAAGCTTTCTTT. Translating gives CASSPRSMGGNTEAFF. The complete variable domain, with remaining parts taken from reference TRBV18 and TRBJ1-1, reads NAGVMQNPRHLVRRRGQEARLRCSPMKGHSHVYWYRQLPEEGLKFMVYLQKENIIDESGMPKERFSAEFPKEGPSILRIQQVVRGDSAAYFCASSPRSMGGNTEAFFGQGTRLTVV.

The CDR3 DNA sequence: TGTGCCAGCAGCCCGGGGACAGGGACCCAGTACTTC. Its protein product is CASSPGTGTQYF. J is TRBJ2-5 and V is TRBV7-6; TRBD1 matches at 8 bases. The junction had 3 bases not matched to a gene; V was cut back by 5 bases and J by 7 bases. Germline values: CDR1 SGHVS, CDR2 FNYEAQ. This CDR3 region has 12 residues.

V and J are TRBV7-2 and TRBJ1-2; D not resolved. V lost 5 bases, J lost 5 bases, and 12 bases lay in between. Germline loops: CDR1 SGHTA, CDR2 FQGNSA. The CDR3 runs to 13 residues. The CDR3 coding sequence is TGTGCCAGCAGCCGCGACATCTTTTATGGCTACACCTTC. Protein product: CASSRDIFYGYTF.

V is TRBV7-9 and J is TRBJ2-4; 9 nucleotides align to TRBD1. Germline V CDR1 and CDR2: SEHNR, FQNEAQ (reference sequence). This CDR3 has 15 residues. V dropped 5 bases and J dropped 9; count of bases not matched to a gene: 11. The CDR3 sequence is CASSTDRGEVIIQYF. The CDR3 bases are TGTGCCAGCAGCACGGACAGGGGAGAGGTTATCATTCAGTACTTC.

The chain has TRBV11-1 and TRBJ2-1; TRBD2 aligns across 9 bases. The CDR3 covers 16 residues. Germline assignment: CDR1 SGHAT and CDR2 FQDESV (reference sequence). The junction had 12 bases not matched to a gene; V was cut back by 1 base and J by 11 bases. CDR3 amino acids: CASSLENPGLALQQFF. The CDR3 region has the DNA TGTGCCAGCAGCTTAGAAAATCCGGGACTAGCACTTCAGCAGTTCTTC.

J is TRBJ1-4 and V is TRBV16; D is undetermined. CDR1 is KGHSY and CDR2 is FQNENV in the germline V gene. The CDR3 spans 17 residues. Trimming shortened V by 0 bases and J by 7 bases, and 18 bases separated the two germline ends. The chain's CDR3 is CASSQSQLRGNGEKLFF. CDR3 DNA sequence: TGTGCCAGCAGCCAATCCCAGCTACGAGGAAATGGTGAAAAACTGTTTTTT.

The chain employs TRBV11-2 and TRBJ1-5; possible D gene TRBD1, 6 bases. There are 13 residues in the CDR3. Per germline, CDR1 SGHAT and CDR2 FQNNGV. With 2 bases removed from V and 9 bases from J, the gap between germline ends came to 11 bases. CDR3 loop: CASSLNRVGPQHF. In nucleotides, the CDR3 is TGTGCCAGCAGCTTAAACAGGGTCGGGCCCCAGCATTTT. Full variable domain (outside the CDR3, taken from reference TRBV11-2 and TRBJ1-5): EAGVAQSPRYKIIEKRQSVAFWCNPISGHATLYWYQQILGQGPKLLIQFQNNGVVDDSQLPKDRFSAERLKGVDSTLKIQPAKLEDSAVYLCASSLNRVGPQHFGDGTRLSIL.

The chain joins TRBV19 to TRBJ2-2; the match to TRBD2 covers 12 bases. Trimming cost V 6 bases and J 6 bases; bases outside gene matches: 5. The CDR3 extends over 15 amino acids. CDR1 LNHDA and CDR2 SQIVND come from the germline V gene (reference sequence). CDR3 coding DNA: TGTGCCAGTAGCCCCGGACTAGCGGGACCCGGGGAGCTGTTTTTT. Protein product: CASSPGLAGPGELFF. Based on the CDR3 plus reference TRBV19 and TRBJ2-2, the full variable domain is DGGITQSPKYLFRKEGQNVTLSCEQNLNHDAMYWYRQDPGQGLRLIYYSQIVNDFQKGDIAEGYSVSREKKESFPLTVTSAQKNPTAFYLCASSPGLAGPGELFFGEGSRLTVL.